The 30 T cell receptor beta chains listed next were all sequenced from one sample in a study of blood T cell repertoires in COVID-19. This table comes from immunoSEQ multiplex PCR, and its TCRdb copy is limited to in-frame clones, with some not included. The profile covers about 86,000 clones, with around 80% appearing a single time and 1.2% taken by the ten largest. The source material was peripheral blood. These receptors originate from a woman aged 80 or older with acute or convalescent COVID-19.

DNA of the CDR3: TGTGCCAGCAGCTTGGGACAGCAAGAGACCCAGTACTTC. Encoded protein: CASSLGQQETQYF. This sequence joins TRBV5-6 and TRBJ2-5; possibly TRBD1 for D (5 bases). The germline gives CDR1 SGHDT, CDR2 YYEEEE. CDR3 length equals 13 residues. Trimming pared 0 bases from V and 2 bases from J, leaving 5 bases between.

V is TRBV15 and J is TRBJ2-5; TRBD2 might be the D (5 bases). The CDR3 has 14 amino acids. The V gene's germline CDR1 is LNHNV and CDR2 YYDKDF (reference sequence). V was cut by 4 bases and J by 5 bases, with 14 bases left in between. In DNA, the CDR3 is TGTGCCACCAGCACCCCTGCGGGTTCGGAGACCCAGTACTTC. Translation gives CATSTPAGSETQYF.

CDR3 nucleotides: TGTGCCACCAGGAGCGGGGGGGGTAGCTCCTACAATGAGCAGTTCTTC. It yields the protein CATRSGGGSSYNEQFF. The chain has TRBV15 and TRBJ2-1; 10 nucleotides line up with TRBD2. Per germline, CDR1 LNHNV and CDR2 YYDKDF (reference sequence). This CDR3 has 16 residues. J lost 0 bases, V lost 6 bases, and 5 bases had no gene match.

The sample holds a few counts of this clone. CDR3 in amino acids: CASSLEGGSGETQYF. The CDR3 DNA is TGTGCCAGCAGCTTAGAGGGCGGGAGCGGGGAGACCCAGTACTTC. This sequence joins TRBV11-2 and TRBJ2-5; TRBD2 agrees at 7 bases. Looked up from germline, CDR1 is SGHAT and CDR2 is FQNNGV. With V trimmed by 0 bases and J by 5 bases, 6 bases remained unmatched. The CDR3 length is 15 residues.

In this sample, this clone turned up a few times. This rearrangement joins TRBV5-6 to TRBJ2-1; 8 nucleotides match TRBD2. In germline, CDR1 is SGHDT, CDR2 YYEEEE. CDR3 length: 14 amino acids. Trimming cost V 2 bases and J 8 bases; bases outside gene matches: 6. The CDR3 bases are TGTGCCAGCAGCTTTCTAGCGGGTGGGTATGAGCAGTTCTTC. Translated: CASSFLAGGYEQFF.

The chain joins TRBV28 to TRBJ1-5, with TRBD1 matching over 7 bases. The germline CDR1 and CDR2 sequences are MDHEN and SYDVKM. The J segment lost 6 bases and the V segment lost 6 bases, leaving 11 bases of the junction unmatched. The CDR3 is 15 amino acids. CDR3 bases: TGTGCCAGCAGGGACTTAGGGGGCTGGCGTCAGCCCCAGCATTTT. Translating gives CASRDLGGWRQPQHF. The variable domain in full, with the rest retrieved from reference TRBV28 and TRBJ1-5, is DVKVTQSSRYLVKRTGEKVFLECVQDMDHENMFWYRQDPGLGLRLIYFSYDVKMKEKGDIPEGYSVSREKKERFSLILESASTNQTSMYLCASRDLGGWRQPQHFGDGTRLSIL.

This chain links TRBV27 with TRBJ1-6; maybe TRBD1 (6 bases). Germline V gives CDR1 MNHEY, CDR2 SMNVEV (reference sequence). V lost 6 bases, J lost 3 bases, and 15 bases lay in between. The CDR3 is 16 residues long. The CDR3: CASSARWTDYNSPLHF. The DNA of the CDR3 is TGTGCCAGCAGCGCCCGCTGGACAGACTATAATTCACCCCTCCACTTT.

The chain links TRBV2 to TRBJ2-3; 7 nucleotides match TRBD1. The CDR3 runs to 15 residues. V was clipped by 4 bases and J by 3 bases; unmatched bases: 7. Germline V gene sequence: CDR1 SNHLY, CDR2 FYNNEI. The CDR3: CASSADRAITDTQYF. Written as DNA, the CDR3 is TGTGCCAGCAGTGCAGACAGGGCTATTACAGATACGCAGTATTTT.

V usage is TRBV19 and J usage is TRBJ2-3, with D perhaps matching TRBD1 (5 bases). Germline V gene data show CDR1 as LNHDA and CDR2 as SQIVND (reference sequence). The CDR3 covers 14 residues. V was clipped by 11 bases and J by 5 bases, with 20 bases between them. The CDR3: CAVSLGALGDTQYF. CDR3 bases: TGTGCCGTATCCCTAGGGGCCCTCGGAGATACGCAGTATTTT.

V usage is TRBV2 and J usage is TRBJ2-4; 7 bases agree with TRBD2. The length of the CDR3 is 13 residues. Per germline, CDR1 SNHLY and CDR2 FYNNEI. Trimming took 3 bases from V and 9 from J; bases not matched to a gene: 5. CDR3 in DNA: TGTGCCAGCAGTGACGGCAGGGAGGGCATTCAGTACTTC. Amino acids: CASSDGREGIQYF.

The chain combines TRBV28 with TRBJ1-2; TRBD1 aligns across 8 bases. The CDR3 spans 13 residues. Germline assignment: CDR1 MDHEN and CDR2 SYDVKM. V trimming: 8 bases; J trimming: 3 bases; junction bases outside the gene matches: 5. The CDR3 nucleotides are TGTGCCAGCGGGGGGGGACAGGACTATGGCTACACCTTC. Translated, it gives CASGGGQDYGYTF.

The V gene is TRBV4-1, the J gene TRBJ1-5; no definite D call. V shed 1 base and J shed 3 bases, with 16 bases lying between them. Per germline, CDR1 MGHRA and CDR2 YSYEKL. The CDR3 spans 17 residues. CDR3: CASSQADSAGFNQPQHF. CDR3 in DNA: TGCGCCAGCAGCCAAGCCGATTCGGCAGGTTTCAATCAGCCCCAGCATTTT.

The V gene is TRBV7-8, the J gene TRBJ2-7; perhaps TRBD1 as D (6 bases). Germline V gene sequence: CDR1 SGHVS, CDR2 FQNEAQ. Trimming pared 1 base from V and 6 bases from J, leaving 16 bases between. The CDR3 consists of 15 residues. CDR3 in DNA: TGTGCCAGCAGCTTAGGGCTGGTAGTAGGGGGCGAGCAGTACTTC. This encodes CASSLGLVVGGEQYF.

The chain's CDR3 is CASSQAGADTQYF. As DNA, the CDR3 is TGTGCCAGCAGCCAGGCGGGGGCCGATACGCAGTATTTT. This chain uses TRBV3-1 (or the pseudogene TRBV3-2) with TRBJ2-3; possibly TRBD2 for D (7 bases). Per the germline V gene, CDR1 is LGHDT and CDR2 is YNNKEL (reference sequence). V lost 3 bases and J 6 bases, leaving 10 bases between the germline ends. The CDR3 runs to 13 residues.

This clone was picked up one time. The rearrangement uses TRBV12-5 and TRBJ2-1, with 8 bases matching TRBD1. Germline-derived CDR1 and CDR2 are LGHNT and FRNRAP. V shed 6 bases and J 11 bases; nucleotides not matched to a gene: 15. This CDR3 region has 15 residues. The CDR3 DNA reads TGTGCTAGTGGCCTTCTCACAGGGGGTGAACGAAAGCAGTTCTTC. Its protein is CASGLLTGGERKQFF.

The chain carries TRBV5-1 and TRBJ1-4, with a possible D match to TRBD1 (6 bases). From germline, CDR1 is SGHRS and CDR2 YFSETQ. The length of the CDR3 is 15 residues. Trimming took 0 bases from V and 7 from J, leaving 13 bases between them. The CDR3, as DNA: TGCGCCAGCAGCTTGGCTCCAGGGGCAGGTGAAAAACTGTTTTTT. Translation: CASSLAPGAGEKLFF.

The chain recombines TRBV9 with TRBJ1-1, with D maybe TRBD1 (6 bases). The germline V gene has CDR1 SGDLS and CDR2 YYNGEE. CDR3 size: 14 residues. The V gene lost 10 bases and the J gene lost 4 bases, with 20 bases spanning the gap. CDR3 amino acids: CASGPGGQGTEAFF. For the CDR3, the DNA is TGTGCCTCAGGGCCGGGGGGGCAGGGCACTGAAGCTTTCTTT. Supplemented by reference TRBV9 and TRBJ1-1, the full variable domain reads DSGVTQTPKHLITATGQRVTLRCSPRSGDLSVYWYQQSLDQGLQFLIQYYNGEERAKGNILERFSAQQFPDLHSELNLSSLELGDSALYFCASGPGGQGTEAFFGQGTRLTVV.

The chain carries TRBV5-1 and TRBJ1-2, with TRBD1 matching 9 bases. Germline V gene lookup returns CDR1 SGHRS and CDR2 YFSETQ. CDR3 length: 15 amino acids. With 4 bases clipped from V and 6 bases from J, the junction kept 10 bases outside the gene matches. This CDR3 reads CASSREDRGGHGYTF. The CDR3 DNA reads TGCGCCAGCAGCAGAGAGGACAGGGGCGGCCATGGCTACACCTTC.

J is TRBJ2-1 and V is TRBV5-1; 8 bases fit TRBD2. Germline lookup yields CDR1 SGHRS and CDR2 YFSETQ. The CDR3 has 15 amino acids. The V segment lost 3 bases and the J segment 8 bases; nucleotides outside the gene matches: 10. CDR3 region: CASSSSPLAGDEQFF. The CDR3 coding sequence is TGCGCCAGCAGCTCCTCACCGCTAGCGGGCGATGAGCAGTTCTTC.

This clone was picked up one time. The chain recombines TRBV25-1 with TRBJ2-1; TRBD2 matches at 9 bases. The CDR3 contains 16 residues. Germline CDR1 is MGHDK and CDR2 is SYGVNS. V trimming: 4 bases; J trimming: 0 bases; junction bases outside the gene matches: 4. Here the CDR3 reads CASSGTSAGSYNEQFF. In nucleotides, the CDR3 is TGTGCCAGCAGTGGGACTAGCGCCGGCTCCTACAATGAGCAGTTCTTC.

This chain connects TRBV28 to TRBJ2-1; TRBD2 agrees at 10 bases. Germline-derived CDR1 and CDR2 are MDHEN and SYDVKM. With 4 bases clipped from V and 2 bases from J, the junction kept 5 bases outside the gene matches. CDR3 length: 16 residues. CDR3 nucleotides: TGTGCCAGCAGTTCATCTAGCGGGGGTGCCTACAATGAGCAGTTCTTC. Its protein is CASSSSSGGAYNEQFF. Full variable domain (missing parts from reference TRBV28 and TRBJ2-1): DVKVTQSSRYLVKRTGEKVFLECVQDMDHENMFWYRQDPGLGLRLIYFSYDVKMKEKGDIPEGYSVSREKKERFSLILESASTNQTSMYLCASSSSSGGAYNEQFFGPGTRLTVL.

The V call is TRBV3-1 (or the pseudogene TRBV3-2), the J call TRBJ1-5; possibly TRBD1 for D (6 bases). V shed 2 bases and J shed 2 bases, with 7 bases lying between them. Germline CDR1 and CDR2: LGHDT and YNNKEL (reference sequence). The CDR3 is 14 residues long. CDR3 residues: CASSQTGRNQPQHF. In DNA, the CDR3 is TGTGCCAGCAGCCAAACAGGGCGCAATCAGCCCCAGCATTTT.

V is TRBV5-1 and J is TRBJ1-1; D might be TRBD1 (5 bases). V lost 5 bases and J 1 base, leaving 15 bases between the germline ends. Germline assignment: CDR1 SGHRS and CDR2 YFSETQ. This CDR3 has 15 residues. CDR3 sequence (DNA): TGCGCCAGCAGTGCTCTCAAGACAGAGAACACTGAAGCTTTCTTT. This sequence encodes CASSALKTENTEAFF.

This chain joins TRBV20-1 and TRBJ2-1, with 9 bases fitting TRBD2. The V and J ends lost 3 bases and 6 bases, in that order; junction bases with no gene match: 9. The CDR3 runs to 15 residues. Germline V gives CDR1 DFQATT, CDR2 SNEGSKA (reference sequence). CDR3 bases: TGCAGTGCTAGTCTGTCCCTAGCGGGGAGCAATGAGCAGTTCTTC. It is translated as CSASLSLAGSNEQFF.

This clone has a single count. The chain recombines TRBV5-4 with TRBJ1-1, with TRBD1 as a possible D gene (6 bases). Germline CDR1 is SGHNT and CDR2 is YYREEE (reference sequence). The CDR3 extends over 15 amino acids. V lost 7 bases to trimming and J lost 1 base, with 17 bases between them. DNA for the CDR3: TGTGCCAGCTCGGGCGCTCCGACAGGGAACACTGAAGCTTTCTTT. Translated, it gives CASSGAPTGNTEAFF.

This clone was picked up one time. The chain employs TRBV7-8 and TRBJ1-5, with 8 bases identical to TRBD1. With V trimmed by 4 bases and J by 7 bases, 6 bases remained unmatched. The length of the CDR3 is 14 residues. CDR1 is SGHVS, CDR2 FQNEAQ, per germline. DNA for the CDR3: TGTGCCAGCAGCTCTACAGGGGGGCGGCAGCCCCAGCATTTT. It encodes CASSSTGGRQPQHF.

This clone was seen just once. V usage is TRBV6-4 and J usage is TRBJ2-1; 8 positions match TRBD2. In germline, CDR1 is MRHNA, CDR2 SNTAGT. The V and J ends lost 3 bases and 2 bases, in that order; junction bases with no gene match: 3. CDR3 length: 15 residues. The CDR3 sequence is CASSDSGEPYNEQFF. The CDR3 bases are TGTGCCAGCAGTGATAGCGGGGAACCCTACAATGAGCAGTTCTTC.

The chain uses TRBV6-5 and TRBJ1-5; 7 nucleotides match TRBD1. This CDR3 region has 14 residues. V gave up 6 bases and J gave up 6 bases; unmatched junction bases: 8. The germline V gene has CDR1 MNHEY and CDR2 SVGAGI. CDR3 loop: CASSRRQGGQPQHF. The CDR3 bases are TGTGCCAGCAGCCGCAGACAGGGTGGTCAGCCCCAGCATTTT.

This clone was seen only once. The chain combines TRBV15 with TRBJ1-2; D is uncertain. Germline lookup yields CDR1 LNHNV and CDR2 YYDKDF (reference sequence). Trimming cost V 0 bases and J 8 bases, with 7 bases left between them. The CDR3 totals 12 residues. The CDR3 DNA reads TGTGCCACCAGCAGAGATGGAGGGGGCTACACCTTC. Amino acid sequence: CATSRDGGGYTF.

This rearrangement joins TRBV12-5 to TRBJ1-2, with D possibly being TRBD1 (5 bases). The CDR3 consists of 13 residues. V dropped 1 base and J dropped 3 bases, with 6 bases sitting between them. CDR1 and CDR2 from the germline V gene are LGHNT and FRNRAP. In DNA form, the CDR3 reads TGTGCTAGTGGTTTGGAGGGGCACTATGGCTACACCTTC. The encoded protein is CASGLEGHYGYTF.